The T cell receptor (beta chain) described here comes from a study of cytomegalovirus exposure and HLA in healthy donors. About the study: Around 80 million unique TCR sequences came from HLA-typed donors in an early release. General observations from the study: Most TCR sequences were uncommon, yet certain public TCRs appeared in many donors. Per a later analysis, 15,000 to 20,000 TCR beta sequences showed association with HLA alleles at 0.05 false discovery rate. Researchers reported that three CMV-associated chains were confirmed in vitro as CMV antigen-specific.

It was with 60 Vbeta and 13 Jbeta primers that the PCR ran. Assay: immunoSEQ multiplex PCR; the TCRdb copy retains only in-frame clones and omits some. The table includes 110,000 to 150,000 clones, over 65% detected once. This clone was recorded only once. Antigen: not known. Germline CDR1 and CDR2: PRHDT and FYEKMQ (reference sequence). The CDR3 is 13 residues long. Trimming removed 4 bases from V and 4 bases from J, with 8 bases in between. This TCR came from a woman younger than 45 in good health and CMV-seronegative. The sequencing sample was made of PBMCs. This chain uses TRBV13 with TRBJ2-1; D is perhaps TRBD1 (5 bases). CDR3 sequence: CASSSTGYNEQFF. The DNA for the CDR3 is TGTGCCAGCAGCTCCACAGGTTACAATGAGCAGTTCTTC.